The 17 T cell receptor beta chains given below trace back to one sample, sequenced in a study of T cells in localized non-small cell lung cancer. Libraries were prepared by immunoSEQ multiplex PCR; TCRdb keeps only in-frame clonotypes and omits some of them. The sample yields approximately 7,200 clones, 70% to 90% seen once. The source was peripheral blood, collected before any cancer treatment. The source is a male donor at least 60 years old with stage III lung adenocarcinoma.

V and J are TRBV5-1 and TRBJ1-4; 9 bases fit TRBD1. V dropped 0 bases and J dropped 7; count of bases not matched to a gene: 4. This CDR3 comprises 15 residues. Per the germline V gene, CDR1 is SGHRS and CDR2 is YFSETQ. The CDR3 here is CASSLEGQGREKLFF. As DNA, the CDR3 is TGCGCCAGCAGCTTGGAGGGACAGGGCCGTGAAAAACTGTTTTTT.

The gene calls are TRBV5-1 and TRBJ1-2; 7 nucleotides match TRBD1. The V gene end was trimmed by 2 bases and the J gene end by 4 bases; junction bases not matched to a gene: 2. The CDR3 is made up of 13 amino acids. The germline gives CDR1 SGHRS, CDR2 YFSETQ. As DNA, the CDR3 is TGCGCCAGCAGCTTACAGGGGTCCTATGGCTACACCTTC. Encoded protein: CASSLQGSYGYTF. Drawing the rest from reference TRBV5-1 and TRBJ1-2, the complete variable domain is KAGVTQTPRYLIKTRGQQVTLSCSPISGHRSVSWYQQTPGQGLQFLFEYFSETQRNKGNFPGRFSGRQFSNSRSEMNVSTLELGDSALYLCASSLQGSYGYTFGSGTRLTVV.

The chain joins TRBV11-3 to TRBJ1-2; D uncertain. Trimming shortened V by 3 bases and J by 6 bases, and 11 bases separated the two germline ends. Germline loops: CDR1 SGHNT, CDR2 YENEEA. This CDR3 contains 13 residues. The CDR3, as DNA: TGTGCCAGCAGCTTCGATGGGAAAGATGGCTACACCTTC. This codes for CASSFDGKDGYTF. Together with reference TRBV11-3 and TRBJ1-2, the CDR3 gives the full variable domain: EAGVVQSPRYKIIEKKQPVAFWCNPISGHNTLYWYLQNLGQGPELLIRYENEEAVDDSQLPKDRFSAERLKGVDSTLKIQPAELGDSAVYLCASSFDGKDGYTFGSGTRLTVV.

The rearrangement uses TRBV7-3 and TRBJ2-1, with no clear D. Trimming removed 5 bases from V and 5 bases from J, with 10 bases in between. The germline V gene has CDR1 SGHTA and CDR2 FQGTGA. CDR3 length equals 13 residues. The CDR3 loop is CASSPNRDNEQFF. The CDR3 DNA follows: TGTGCCAGCAGCCCAAATCGGGACAATGAGCAGTTCTTC.

V usage is TRBV9 and J usage is TRBJ2-1; D ambiguous. Germline-derived CDR1 and CDR2 are SGDLS and YYNGEE. V lost 0 bases and J lost 3, with 7 bases in between. The CDR3 runs to 14 residues. This chain's CDR3 is CASSVASDYNEQFF. CDR3 in DNA: TGTGCCAGCAGCGTAGCCTCGGACTACAATGAGCAGTTCTTC. Full variable domain (rest looked up from reference TRBV9 and TRBJ2-1): DSGVTQTPKHLITATGQRVTLRCSPRSGDLSVYWYQQSLDQGLQFLIQYYNGEERAKGNILERFSAQQFPDLHSELNLSSLELGDSALYFCASSVASDYNEQFFGPGTRLTVL.

This chain joins TRBV19 and TRBJ2-1; no reliable D call. V gave up 5 bases and J gave up 5 bases, with 1 base separating them. This CDR3 is 10 amino acids long. Germline V gene data show CDR1 as LNHDA and CDR2 as SQIVND (reference sequence). CDR3 sequence: CASSHNEQFF. The CDR3 DNA reads as TGTGCCAGTAGTCACAATGAGCAGTTCTTC. The complete variable domain, with remaining parts taken from reference TRBV19 and TRBJ2-1, reads DGGITQSPKYLFRKEGQNVTLSCEQNLNHDAMYWYRQDPGQGLRLIYYSQIVNDFQKGDIAEGYSVSREKKESFPLTVTSAQKNPTAFYLCASSHNEQFFGPGTRLTVL.

The V call is TRBV7-2, the J call TRBJ2-4; 9 bases are a match to TRBD2. Unmatched junction bases numbered 8, after V lost 3 bases and J lost 8 bases. This CDR3 spans 15 amino acids. CDR1 is SGHTA and CDR2 is FQGNSA in the germline V gene. The CDR3 sequence is CASSFYAGGEDIQYF. CDR3 DNA: TGTGCCAGCAGCTTTTACGCGGGAGGGGAGGACATTCAGTACTTC.

This clone appeared a few times. V and J are TRBV11-1 and TRBJ1-1; unclear D gene. The CDR3 extends over 15 amino acids. CDR1 and CDR2 (germline): SGHAT, FQDESV (reference sequence). V shed 4 bases and J shed 1 base, with 13 bases lying between them. Here the CDR3 reads CASSYADGRNTEAFF. As DNA, the CDR3 is TGTGCCAGCAGCTATGCGGACGGACGGAACACTGAAGCTTTCTTT.

The chain joins TRBV7-9 to TRBJ2-2; tentative D call: TRBD1 (6 bases). Germline V CDR1 and CDR2: SEHNR, FQNEAQ (reference sequence). This CDR3 comprises 14 residues. V dropped 5 bases and J dropped 5 bases, with 12 bases sitting between them. The chain's CDR3 is CASSHRETTGELFF. The CDR3, as DNA: TGTGCCAGCAGCCACAGGGAAACAACCGGGGAGCTGTTTTTT.

The genes are TRBV30 and TRBJ1-1; D call uncertain. Germline V gives CDR1 GTSNPN, CDR2 SVGIG (reference sequence). The CDR3 sequence is 15 residues long. V shed 5 bases and J shed 1 base, with 17 bases lying between them. Here the CDR3 DNA reads TGTGCCTGGCGTATTGAGGGCCGGAGGAACACTGAAGCTTTCTTT. Translated: CAWRIEGRRNTEAFF.

The gene calls are TRBV5-1 and TRBJ1-6; D is unresolved. The ends were cut back, 0 bases at V and 7 bases at J, with 5 bases in the middle. The CDR3 consists of 13 residues. Germline loops: CDR1 SGHRS, CDR2 YFSETQ. The CDR3 nucleotides are TGCGCCAGCAGCTTGGGACCCAATTCACCCCTCCACTTT. This gives the protein CASSLGPNSPLHF. The full variable domain, completed using reference TRBV5-1 and TRBJ1-6, is KAGVTQTPRYLIKTRGQQVTLSCSPISGHRSVSWYQQTPGQGLQFLFEYFSETQRNKGNFPGRFSGRQFSNSRSEMNVSTLELGDSALYLCASSLGPNSPLHFGNGTRLTVT.

CDR3 sequence: CASSEPQTGGAHEQYF. In nucleotides, the CDR3 is TGTGCCAGCAGTGAACCCCAGACAGGGGGGGCCCACGAGCAGTACTTC. This rearrangement joins TRBV25-1 to TRBJ2-7, with 9 bases identical to TRBD1. The CDR3 has 16 amino acids. J gave up 5 bases and V 2 bases, and 10 bases lay outside the gene matches. Germline CDR1 and CDR2: MGHDK and SYGVNS.

V gene TRBV11-3 combines with J gene TRBJ2-7; weak D call: TRBD1 (6 bases). The CDR3 is 14 residues long. Trimming removed 4 bases at V and 3 bases at J, with 13 bases between. Germline CDR1 reads SGHNT; CDR2 reads YENEEA. The CDR3 reads CASSSGQTFYEQYF. The CDR3 DNA reads TGTGCCAGCAGCTCGGGACAAACATTCTACGAGCAGTACTTC.

The rearrangement joins TRBV6-1 to TRBJ2-5; D is uncertain. The CDR3 covers 15 residues. Germline V gives CDR1 MNHNS, CDR2 SASEGT. The germline V and J ends were trimmed by 2 bases and 0 bases, with 10 bases remaining between them. CDR3 sequence (DNA): TGTGCCAGCAGTGAAAGGACCTCAAACCAAGAGACCCAGTACTTC. The encoded protein is CASSERTSNQETQYF.

This clone is a singleton in its sample. The rearrangement joins TRBV30 to TRBJ2-7; D remains ambiguous. The V end lost 0 bases, the J end lost 2 bases, and 8 bases lay between the germline ends. CDR1 and CDR2 (germline): GTSNPN, SVGIG (reference sequence). The CDR3 loop spans 13 amino acids. As DNA, the CDR3 is TGTGCCTGGAGTGTCAACCAGCCCTACGAGCAGTACTTC. Translation: CAWSVNQPYEQYF.

This rearrangement joins TRBV19 to TRBJ1-1; D gene unclear. The ends were cut back, 5 bases at V and 0 bases at J, with 7 bases in the middle. Germline CDR1 is LNHDA and CDR2 is SQIVND (reference sequence). The CDR3 totals 13 residues. CDR3 sequence (DNA): TGTGCCAGTAGTGTTTTATTGAACACTGAAGCTTTCTTT. Residues: CASSVLLNTEAFF.

The genes are TRBV5-1 and TRBJ2-1; 10 bases align to TRBD1. After removal of 3 bases from V and 6 bases from J, the junction contained 9 bases not matched to a gene. The CDR3 covers 16 residues. In germline, CDR1 is SGHRS, CDR2 YFSETQ. CDR3 amino acids: CASSSRTGGTSNEQFF. CDR3 DNA: TGCGCCAGCAGCTCCCGGACAGGGGGAACTTCCAATGAGCAGTTCTTC.